A single sample is the source of the 24 T cell receptor beta chains below, sequenced in a study of cytomegalovirus exposure and HLA in healthy donors. PCR amplification relied on 60 Vbeta primers (plus 13 Jbeta primers). Generated by immunoSEQ multiplex PCR, the TCRdb table keeps only in-frame clones and is missing some. The sample lists nearly 80,000 clones, 60% to 80% seen once, with 20% to 25% in the top ten. Material: PBMCs. The receptors shown here come from a woman in her thirties or forties in good health and CMV-seropositive.

This sequence joins TRBV15 and TRBJ2-1; the match to TRBD2 covers 11 bases. The J segment lost 5 bases and the V segment lost 5 bases, leaving 2 bases of the junction unmatched. Germline loops: CDR1 LNHNV, CDR2 YYDKDF (reference sequence). The CDR3 runs 14 residues. The CDR3 loop is CATSPLAGDNEQFF. Written as DNA, the CDR3 is TGTGCCACCAGCCCACTAGCGGGGGACAATGAGCAGTTCTTC.

V and J are TRBV18 and TRBJ1-2, with 10 bases matching TRBD1. Unmatched junction bases numbered 11, after V lost 3 bases and J lost 1 base. The CDR3 is made up of 18 amino acids. Germline V gene data show CDR1 as KGHSH and CDR2 as LQKENI. CDR3 sequence: CASSPRPGQGSGNYGYTF. The CDR3 DNA reads as TGTGCCAGCTCACCTCGACCGGGACAGGGGTCGGGTAACTATGGCTACACCTTC.

The chain uses TRBV4-2 and TRBJ2-1; 9 bases line up with TRBD1. V dropped 1 base and J dropped 7; count of bases not matched to a gene: 8. Germline CDR1 LGHNA, CDR2 YNFKEQ. The CDR3 length is 16 residues. As DNA, the CDR3 is TGTGCCAGCAGCCAAGCGGGGACAGGGAGATTTAATGAGCAGTTCTTC. Protein product: CASSQAGTGRFNEQFF.

This clone has only a few counts. The V and J genes are TRBV30 and TRBJ1-5; weak D call: TRBD1 (6 bases). Trimming took off 1 base at V and 7 bases at J, with 11 bases between the two ends. The germline V gene encodes CDR1 GTSNPN and CDR2 SVGIG (reference sequence). CDR3 length: 13 residues. In DNA, the CDR3 is TGTGCCTGGAGTGACAGGGTAGAGCAGCCCCAGCATTTT. Translated: CAWSDRVEQPQHF.

The chain couples TRBV2 to TRBJ1-4; D gene ambiguous. V dropped 8 bases and J dropped 0 bases, with 10 bases sitting between them. The CDR3 totals 14 residues. CDR1 and CDR2 (germline): SNHLY, FYNNEI. CDR3 bases: TGTGCCAGCCCCCCTACAGCAACTAATGAAAAACTGTTTTTT. This encodes CASPPTATNEKLFF.

The chain combines TRBV18 with TRBJ1-1; a possible D gene is TRBD1 (6 bases). The CDR3 is made up of 18 amino acids. Germline V gene data show CDR1 as KGHSH and CDR2 as LQKENI. Trimming cost V 3 bases and J 0 bases, with 20 bases left between them. The CDR3 sequence is CASSPPILDRYMNTEAFF. Here the CDR3 DNA reads TGTGCCAGCTCACCTCCCATCTTGGACAGATACATGAACACTGAAGCTTTCTTT.

V and J are TRBV11-2 and TRBJ2-2, with D perhaps matching TRBD1 (6 bases). The germline gives CDR1 SGHAT, CDR2 FQNNGV. V dropped 4 bases and J dropped 4 bases, with 13 bases sitting between them. CDR3 size: 15 residues. As DNA, the CDR3 is TGTGCCAGCAGCTACCCAGGGGTTGGCACCGGGGAGCTGTTTTTT. As protein: CASSYPGVGTGELFF.

CDR3 loop: CASSLGPVGVETQYF. The CDR3 bases are TGCGCCAGCAGCTTGGGACCGGTGGGAGTAGAGACCCAGTACTTC. This chain joins TRBV5-1 and TRBJ2-5; perhaps TRBD2 as D (5 bases). CDR3 length: 15 amino acids. Between the trimmed V and J ends, which lost 0 bases and 4 bases, there was a span of 13 bases. Germline V gene lookup returns CDR1 SGHRS and CDR2 YFSETQ.

V is TRBV7-9 and J is TRBJ2-7; D may be TRBD2 (5 bases). The V and J ends lost 1 base and 10 bases respectively, with 17 bases between them. CDR1 and CDR2 (germline): SEHNR, FQNEAQ (reference sequence). The CDR3 extends over 14 amino acids. The CDR3 protein is CASSLVELGEAQYF. CDR3 nucleotides: TGTGCCAGCAGCTTAGTGGAGCTCGGGGAAGCCCAGTACTTC.

J is TRBJ1-6 and V is TRBV30; weak D call: TRBD1 (5 bases). V was cut by 2 bases and J by 7 bases, with 15 bases left in between. The germline gives CDR1 GTSNPN, CDR2 SVGIG (reference sequence). The CDR3 sequence is 15 residues long. As DNA, the CDR3 is TGTGCCTGGAGTTTTGGGTCAGGGAAAAATTCACCCCTCCACTTT. It is translated as CAWSFGSGKNSPLHF.

The rearrangement joins TRBV4-1 to TRBJ1-5; TRBD1 aligns across 8 bases. The V gene end was trimmed by 3 bases and the J gene end by 4 bases; junction bases not matched to a gene: 2. This CDR3 comprises 14 residues. The V gene's germline CDR1 is MGHRA and CDR2 YSYEKL. The CDR3 DNA sequence: TGCGCCAGCAGCCAGTACAGGGGGAATCAGCCCCAGCATTTT. Amino acids: CASSQYRGNQPQHF.

The genes are TRBV6-1 and TRBJ2-7; 7 bases agree with TRBD1. CDR3 length equals 17 residues. The ends lost 4 bases at V and 5 bases at J; junction bases unmatched: 17. Germline V gene lookup returns CDR1 MNHNS and CDR2 SASEGT. CDR3: CASSVTTGQAMRDEQYF. CDR3 nucleotide sequence: TGTGCCAGCAGTGTTACGACCGGACAGGCCATGAGGGACGAGCAGTACTTC.

This clone was observed a single time. This rearrangement joins TRBV7-3 to TRBJ1-2; 8 positions agree with TRBD1. This CDR3 is built from 13 residues. From germline, CDR1 is SGHTA and CDR2 FQGTGA. V trimming: 3 bases; J trimming: 4 bases; junction bases outside the gene matches: 1. CDR3 amino acids: CASSFGQGYGYTF. For the CDR3, the DNA is TGTGCCAGCAGCTTCGGACAGGGCTATGGCTACACCTTC.

The genes are TRBV19 and TRBJ2-7, with TRBD1 as a possible D gene (5 bases). This CDR3 has 13 amino acids. V was shortened by 3 bases and J by 4 bases, with 10 bases between the two germline ends. The germline V gene encodes CDR1 LNHDA and CDR2 SQIVND (reference sequence). The CDR3 region is CASSIGARYEQYF. CDR3 bases: TGTGCCAGTAGTATTGGGGCAAGGTACGAGCAGTACTTC.

This clone has just a few counts. The chain is built from TRBV6-1 and TRBJ1-6; 11 bases are shared with TRBD1. CDR1 and CDR2 (germline): MNHNS, SASEGT. V trimming: 8 bases; J trimming: 9 bases; junction bases outside the gene matches: 6. CDR3 length: 14 amino acids. The CDR3 loop reads CASGPGQGGSPLHF. CDR3 nucleotides: TGTGCCAGCGGACCGGGACAGGGGGGTTCACCCCTCCACTTT.

The CDR3 reads CASSLRWGRGQMNTEAFF. The CDR3 nucleotides are TGTGCCAGCAGTTTGAGATGGGGTAGGGGACAGATGAACACTGAAGCTTTCTTT. The V gene is TRBV28, the J gene TRBJ1-1; TRBD1 matches 7 bases. Per germline, CDR1 MDHEN and CDR2 SYDVKM. Unmatched junction bases numbered 13, after V lost 3 bases and J lost 0 bases. The CDR3 spans 18 residues.

This sequence joins TRBV5-6 and TRBJ2-7; D not certain. Germline V gives CDR1 SGHDT, CDR2 YYEEEE. Deletions cut 3 bases from V and 3 bases from J, with 16 bases between. This CDR3 region has 15 residues. The CDR3 sequence is CASSSTYPSNYEQYF. The CDR3 DNA sequence: TGTGCCAGCAGCTCGACTTATCCCTCCAACTACGAGCAGTACTTC. Full variable domain (outside the CDR3, taken from reference TRBV5-6 and TRBJ2-7): DAGVTQSPTHLIKTRGQQVTLRCSPKSGHDTVSWYQQALGQGPQFIFQYYEEEERQRGNFPDRFSGHQFPNYSSELNVNALLLGDSALYLCASSSTYPSNYEQYFGPGTRLTVT.

The chain recombines TRBV5-4 with TRBJ1-6; 10 positions match TRBD1. CDR1 SGHNT and CDR2 YYREEE come from the germline V gene (reference sequence). Trimming cost V 4 bases and J 10 bases; bases outside gene matches: 11. The CDR3 covers 16 residues. This CDR3 is CASSPKGDRGGSPLHF. Written as DNA, the CDR3 is TGTGCCAGCAGCCCCAAAGGGGACAGGGGAGGGTCACCCCTCCACTTT.

The table lists this clone with a few counts. The genes are TRBV5-1 and TRBJ1-1; D might be TRBD1 (6 bases). Trimming cost V 0 bases and J 7 bases, with 10 bases left between them. Germline loops: CDR1 SGHRS, CDR2 YFSETQ. This CDR3 region has 13 residues. The CDR3 DNA follows: TGCGCCAGCAGCTTGGGGAAGACAGGTGAAGCTTTCTTT. Residues: CASSLGKTGEAFF.

The chain couples TRBV19 to TRBJ1-1; D gene uncertain. CDR1 and CDR2 (germline): LNHDA, SQIVND (reference sequence). The germline V and J ends were trimmed by 8 bases and 0 bases, with 16 bases remaining between them. This CDR3 is 15 amino acids long. The CDR3 reads CASHESRSMNTEAFF. In DNA, the CDR3 is TGTGCCAGTCATGAAAGCAGGTCCATGAACACTGAAGCTTTCTTT.

This clone was seen just once. V and J are TRBV2 and TRBJ1-5; D is perhaps TRBD1 (5 bases). The V end was cut by 6 bases, the J end by 2 bases, with 17 bases between. CDR3 size: 16 residues. From germline, CDR1 is SNHLY and CDR2 FYNNEI. CDR3 sequence (DNA): TGTGCCAGCAGCGCTCCCCAGGGTATGGGCAATCAGCCCCAGCATTTT. Encoded protein: CASSAPQGMGNQPQHF.

This clone was found once. V gene TRBV9 combines with J gene TRBJ2-2; 8 nucleotides match TRBD1. The CDR3 runs 15 residues. CDR1 and CDR2 (germline): SGDLS, YYNGEE. J lost 5 bases, V lost 0 bases, and 3 bases had no gene match. The CDR3 DNA sequence: TGTGCCAGCAGCGTAGTACAGGGGGTTACCGGGGAGCTGTTTTTT. This translates into CASSVVQGVTGELFF.

This clone is a singleton in its sample. V is TRBV25-1 and J is TRBJ2-3; D may be TRBD2 (6 bases). V dropped 5 bases and J dropped 0 bases, with 9 bases sitting between them. CDR3 size: 14 residues. Germline V gene sequence: CDR1 MGHDK, CDR2 SYGVNS. This chain's CDR3 is CASSKSGSTDTQYF. The CDR3 DNA reads TGTGCCAGCAGTAAGAGCGGGAGCACAGATACGCAGTATTTT.

The rearrangement joins TRBV2 to TRBJ2-5; D is possibly TRBD1 (7 bases). The germline gives CDR1 SNHLY, CDR2 FYNNEI. The CDR3 has 15 amino acids. Trimming removed 10 bases at V and 1 base at J, with 19 bases between. The CDR3 here is CATTKGRTGQETQYF. The DNA of the CDR3 is TGTGCCACTACCAAGGGGAGGACAGGCCAAGAGACCCAGTACTTC.